The 23 T cell receptor beta chains below come from one sample, sequenced in a study of blood T cells in healthy people across ages. The authors ran a second PCR of 7 to 11 cycles using a sample-barcoded 5' primer and a J-beta primer mix. TCRdb re-called the 5' RACE reads through MiXCR, storing one row per CDR3 protein. The sample consists of 1.5 million to 2 million distinct CDR3 sequences, around 35% of them appearing once. Sequencing input: blood. The receptors stem from a woman aged 25 to 39 in good health.

This clonotype was recorded many times. This chain connects TRBV18 to TRBJ2-7, with D unresolved. There are 16 residues in the CDR3. Germline assignment: CDR1 KGHSH and CDR2 LQKENI. Trimming pared 0 bases from V and 2 bases from J, leaving 14 bases between. The CDR3 sequence is CASSPPKAKPPYEQYF. The CDR3 DNA follows: TGTGCCAGCTCACCACCGAAGGCCAAGCCGCCCTACGAGCAGTACTTC.

This clonotype was counted only a few times. This rearrangement joins TRBV20-1 to TRBJ2-3; D is unclear. This CDR3 is 11 amino acids long. Per germline, CDR1 DFQATT and CDR2 SNEGSKA (reference sequence). The V end was cut by 2 bases, the J end by 6 bases, with 6 bases between. CDR3 coding DNA: TGCAGTGCTAGAAACGTTGATACGCAGTATTTT. Protein product: CSARNVDTQYF.

This clonotype was recorded a few times. The chain uses TRBV24-1 and TRBJ2-3; D gene uncertain. V was trimmed by 4 bases and J by 3 bases, leaving 7 bases between them. CDR3 length: 13 residues. CDR1 is KGHDR and CDR2 is SFDVKD in the germline V gene. Here the CDR3 reads CATSDRSTDTQYF. For the CDR3, the DNA is TGTGCCACCAGTGACCGAAGTACAGATACGCAGTATTTT.

A few counts support this clonotype. The chain employs TRBV29-1 and TRBJ1-2; D may be TRBD1 (6 bases). The V gene's germline CDR1 is SQVTM and CDR2 ANQGSEA. V was clipped by 3 bases and J by 7 bases, with 12 bases between them. The CDR3 loop spans 12 amino acids. The chain's CDR3 is CSVERRGRGYTF. DNA of the CDR3: TGCAGCGTTGAGCGCAGGGGACGTGGCTACACCTTC.

This clonotype was observed a few times. The gene calls are TRBV4-1 and TRBJ2-7; TRBD2 agrees at 9 bases. The CDR3 totals 15 residues. From germline, CDR1 is MGHRA and CDR2 YSYEKL. The J segment lost 3 bases and the V segment lost 3 bases, leaving 6 bases of the junction unmatched. In DNA, the CDR3 is TGCGCCAGCAGCCAGGGCCTAGCGGGACACTACGAGCAGTACTTC. This encodes CASSQGLAGHYEQYF.

For this clonotype: The missing conserved phenylalanine or tryptophan at the end of this CDR3 makes a read error likely. The chain uses TRBV20-1 and TRBJ2-7; tentatively, D is TRBD1 (6 bases). Looked up from germline, CDR1 is DFQATT and CDR2 is SNEGSKA (reference sequence). Trimming took 1 base from V and 0 from J, leaving 13 bases between them. There are 15 residues in the CDR3. CDR3 nucleotide sequence: TGCAGTGCTAGAGTTAGGACAGCAAGCTCCTACGAGCAGTACTTA. Amino acids: CSARVRTASSYEQYL.

The CDR3 sequence is CASSETGQGGILTYEQYF. CDR3 DNA sequence: TGTGCCAGCAGTGAAACGGGACAGGGTGGGATTCTTACCTACGAGCAGTACTTC. This chain links TRBV6-1 with TRBJ2-7, with TRBD1 identical over 9 bases. Germline V gene sequence: CDR1 MNHNS, CDR2 SASEGT. V gave up 2 bases and J gave up 2 bases; unmatched junction bases: 13. CDR3 length equals 18 residues.

The chain joins TRBV20-1 to TRBJ1-4; no definite D call. The germline CDR1 and CDR2 sequences are DFQATT and SNEGSKA (reference sequence). This CDR3 has 13 residues. V was trimmed by 7 bases and J by 7 bases, leaving 16 bases between them. Written as DNA, the CDR3 is TGCAGTGTTTCTCCGGCGCAACGTGAAAAACTGTTTTTT. Translating gives CSVSPAQREKLFF.

Only a few counts were recorded for this clonotype. The chain joins TRBV12-3 or TRBV12-4 to TRBJ2-1; a possible D gene is TRBD2 (6 bases). The CDR3 is 13 residues long. V was shortened by 5 bases and J by 8 bases, with 13 bases between the two germline ends. The CDR3 bases are TGTGCCAGCAGTCCGGGACTCAGTTATGAGCAGTTCTTC. Protein product: CASSPGLSYEQFF.

This clonotype was seen at least ten times. The CDR3: CSARPTSGIYYEQYF. In nucleotides, the CDR3 is TGCAGTGCTAGACCTACTAGCGGGATTTACTACGAGCAGTACTTC. The V call is TRBV20-1, the J call TRBJ2-7; TRBD2 matches 10 bases. The germline CDR1 and CDR2 sequences are DFQATT and SNEGSKA (reference sequence). This CDR3 spans 15 amino acids. Losses at the gene ends were 2 bases for V and 3 bases for J; bases not matched to a gene: 7.

This clonotype was found a few times. This sequence joins TRBV11-2 and TRBJ2-1; 13 positions match TRBD2. The CDR3 sequence is 16 residues long. The junction had 6 bases not matched to a gene; V was cut back by 4 bases and J by 6 bases. The V gene's germline CDR1 is SGHAT and CDR2 FQNNGV. Here the CDR3 DNA reads TGTGCCAGCAGCTACGGACTAGCGGGAGTCTTCAATGAGCAGTTCTTC. Amino acid sequence: CASSYGLAGVFNEQFF.

This clonotype was seen at least ten times. The chain is built from TRBV29-1 and TRBJ2-3; weak D call: TRBD2 (6 bases). Germline CDR1 and CDR2: SQVTM and ANQGSEA. CDR3 length: 12 residues. The CDR3 sequence is CVWRGSSNTQYF. The CDR3 nucleotides are TGCGTTTGGAGGGGATCTTCGAATACGCAGTATTTT.

This clonotype was observed a few times. This sequence joins TRBV11-1 and TRBJ2-7; the D is unclear. This CDR3 comprises 14 residues. With 5 bases removed from V and 4 bases from J, the gap between germline ends came to 15 bases. Germline V gene lookup returns CDR1 SGHAT and CDR2 FQDESV (reference sequence). The DNA for the CDR3 is TGTGCCAGCAGCCACCGAGTCGGACCGTACGAGCAGTACTTC. Translating it yields CASSHRVGPYEQYF. The full variable domain, in which reference TRBV11-1 and TRBJ2-7 provide the parts outside the CDR3, is EAEVAQSPRYKITEKSQAVAFWCDPISGHATLYWYRQILGQGPELLVQFQDESVVDDSQLPKDRFSAERLKGVDSTLKIQPAELGDSAMYLCASSHRVGPYEQYFGPGTRLTVT.

The chain is built from TRBV5-1 and TRBJ2-1; 8 nucleotides agree with TRBD2. Gene TRBJ2-7 matches the end of the DNA better, so the J call may be wrong. This CDR3 has 17 amino acids. Germline CDR1 is SGHRS and CDR2 is YFSETQ. The CDR3 region is CASSPGASGSSYNEQYF. For the CDR3, the DNA is TGCGCCAGCAGCCCGGGGGCCAGCGGGAGTTCCTACAATGAGCAGTACTTC.

This clonotype was detected only once. The chain carries TRBV7-9 and TRBJ1-1, with no clear D. The CDR3 covers 15 residues. The ends were cut back, 1 base at V and 1 base at J, with 10 bases in the middle. Germline values: CDR1 SEHNR, CDR2 FQNEAQ (reference sequence). This chain's CDR3 is CASSLGETPNTEAFF. The CDR3 nucleotides read TGTGCCAGCAGCTTAGGGGAGACACCGAACACTGAAGCTTTCTTT.

V gene TRBV5-6 combines with J gene TRBJ2-7; D unclear. The V and J ends lost 4 bases and 6 bases respectively, with 26 bases between them. The CDR3 totals 17 residues. Germline loops: CDR1 SGHDT, CDR2 YYEEEE. The CDR3: CASSARRLFIERREQYF. The CDR3 DNA reads TGTGCCAGCAGCGCCCGCCGGCTCTTTATCGAACGTCGCGAGCAGTACTTC. Variable domain in full (rest from reference TRBV5-6 and TRBJ2-7): DAGVTQSPTHLIKTRGQQVTLRCSPKSGHDTVSWYQQALGQGPQFIFQYYEEEERQRGNFPDRFSGHQFPNYSSELNVNALLLGDSALYLCASSARRLFIERREQYFGPGTRLTVT.

The chain joins TRBV4-1 to TRBJ2-1, with D perhaps matching TRBD2 (6 bases). V was pared by 0 bases and J by 12 bases, with 24 bases between. The germline V gene has CDR1 MGHRA and CDR2 YSYEKL. The CDR3 has 17 residues. This CDR3 reads CASSQEFGGTAGSRQFF. DNA for the CDR3: TGCGCCAGCAGCCAAGAATTTGGGGGGACTGCCGGCTCACGGCAGTTCTTC.

The genes are TRBV6-1 and TRBJ1-6; 8 bases match TRBD1. Trimming at V came to 4 bases and at J to 3 bases, leaving 5 bases not matched to a gene. From germline, CDR1 is MNHNS and CDR2 SASEGT. The CDR3 contains 16 residues. The CDR3 bases are TGTGCCAGCAGTGCCGGGGACAGGCTCTATAATTCACCCCTCCACTTT. It yields the protein CASSAGDRLYNSPLHF.

The gene calls are TRBV7-7 and TRBJ2-1, with D hard to call. This CDR3 spans 15 amino acids. Germline-derived CDR1 and CDR2 are SSHAT and FNYEAQ (reference sequence). The germline V and J ends were trimmed by 2 bases and 10 bases, with 18 bases remaining between them. The CDR3 DNA is TGTGCCAGCAGCTTATCCACCTCCTCCGCCAACGAGCAGTTCTTC. It specifies CASSLSTSSANEQFF.

This rearrangement joins TRBV7-2 to TRBJ1-2; TRBD1 matches 9 bases. V gave up 0 bases and J gave up 13 bases; unmatched junction bases: 12. Germline-derived CDR1 and CDR2 are SGHTA and FQGNSA. The CDR3 sequence is 15 residues long. CDR3 coding DNA: TGTGCCAGCAGCTTAGCGATGGACAGGGGCCTTGGCCGCACCTTC. Residues: CASSLAMDRGLGRTF.

Remarks on this clonotype: One junction end disagrees with the germline gene, perhaps due to a read error. The V gene is TRBV15, the J gene TRBJ2-5, with 15 bases that match TRBD2. CDR1 is LNHNV, CDR2 YYDKDF, per germline (reference sequence). The CDR3 has 17 residues. The CDR3 coding sequence is TGTGCCACCAGCATGGCGGGACTAGCGGGGGGCCAAGAGGCCCAGTACTTC. Encoded protein: CATSMAGLAGGQEAQYF.

This clonotype was counted only a few times. The chain joins TRBV24-1 to TRBJ2-2, with a tentative D call TRBD2 (6 bases). Trimming removed 5 bases at V and 5 bases at J, with 11 bases between. Per the germline V gene, CDR1 is KGHDR and CDR2 is SFDVKD. This CDR3 is 14 amino acids long. Here the CDR3 DNA reads TGTGCCACCAGTGCTGGAGGGTTGACCGGGGAGCTGTTTTTT. This gives the protein CATSAGGLTGELFF.

This sequence joins TRBV2 and TRBJ2-7; D uncertain. From germline, CDR1 is SNHLY and CDR2 FYNNEI. The V end was cut by 4 bases, the J end by 1 base, with 8 bases between. This CDR3 is 13 amino acids long. CDR3 DNA: TGTGCCAGCAGTGTTACTCTTTCCTACGAGCAGTACTTC. The encoded protein is CASSVTLSYEQYF.